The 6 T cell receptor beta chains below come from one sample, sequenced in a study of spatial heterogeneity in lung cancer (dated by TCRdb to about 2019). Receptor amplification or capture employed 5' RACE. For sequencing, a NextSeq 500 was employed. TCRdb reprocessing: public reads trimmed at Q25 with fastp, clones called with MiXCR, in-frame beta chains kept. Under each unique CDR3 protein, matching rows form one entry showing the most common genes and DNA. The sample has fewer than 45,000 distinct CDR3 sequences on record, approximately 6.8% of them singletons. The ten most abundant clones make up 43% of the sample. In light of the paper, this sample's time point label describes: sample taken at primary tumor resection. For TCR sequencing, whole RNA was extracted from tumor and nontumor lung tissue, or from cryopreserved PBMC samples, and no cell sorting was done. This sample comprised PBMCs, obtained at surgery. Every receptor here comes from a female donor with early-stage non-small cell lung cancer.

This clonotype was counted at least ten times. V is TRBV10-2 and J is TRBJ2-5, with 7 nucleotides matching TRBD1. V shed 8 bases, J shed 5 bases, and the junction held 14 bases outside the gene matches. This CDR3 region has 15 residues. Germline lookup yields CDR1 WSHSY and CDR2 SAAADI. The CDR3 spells CASLGNLRGKETQYF. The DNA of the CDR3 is TGCGCCAGCTTGGGGAACCTCAGGGGGAAGGAGACCCAGTACTTC.

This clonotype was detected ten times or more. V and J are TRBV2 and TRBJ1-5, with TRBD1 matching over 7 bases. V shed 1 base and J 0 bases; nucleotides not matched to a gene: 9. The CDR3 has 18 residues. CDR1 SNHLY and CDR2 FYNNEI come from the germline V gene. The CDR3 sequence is CASSEERDSIYSNQPQHF. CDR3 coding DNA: TGTGCCAGCAGTGAAGAGAGGGACAGCATTTATAGCAATCAGCCCCAGCATTTT.

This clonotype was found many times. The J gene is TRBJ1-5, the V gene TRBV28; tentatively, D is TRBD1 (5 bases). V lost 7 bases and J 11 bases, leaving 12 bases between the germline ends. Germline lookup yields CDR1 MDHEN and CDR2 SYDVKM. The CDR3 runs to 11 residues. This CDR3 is CASTTRRAQHF. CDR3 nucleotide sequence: TGTGCCAGCACCACCCGCAGGGCCCAGCATTTT.

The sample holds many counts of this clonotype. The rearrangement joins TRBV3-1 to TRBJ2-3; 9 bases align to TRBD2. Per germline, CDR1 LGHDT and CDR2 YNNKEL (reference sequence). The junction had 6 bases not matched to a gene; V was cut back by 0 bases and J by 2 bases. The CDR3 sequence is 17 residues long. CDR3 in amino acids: CASSQDASGTITDTQYF. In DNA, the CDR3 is TGTGCCAGCAGCCAAGATGCTAGCGGGACAATCACAGATACGCAGTATTTT.

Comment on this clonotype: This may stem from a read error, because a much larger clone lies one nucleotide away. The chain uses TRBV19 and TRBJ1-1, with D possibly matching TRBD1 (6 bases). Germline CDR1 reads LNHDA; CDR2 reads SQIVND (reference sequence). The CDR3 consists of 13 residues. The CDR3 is CASSMRGTTDAFF. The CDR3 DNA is TGTGCCAGTAGTATGAGGGGGACCACTGATGCTTTCTTT.

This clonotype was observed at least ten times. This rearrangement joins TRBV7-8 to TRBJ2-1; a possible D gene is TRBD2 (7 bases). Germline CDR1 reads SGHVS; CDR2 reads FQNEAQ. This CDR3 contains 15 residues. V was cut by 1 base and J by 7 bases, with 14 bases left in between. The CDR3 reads CASSLEWGGPNEQFF. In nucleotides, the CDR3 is TGTGCCAGCAGCTTAGAATGGGGGGGCCCAAATGAGCAGTTCTTC.